The clone carrying this TCR beta chain was detected only a few times. The antigen is undetermined. The data belong to a study of T-cell memory formation after mild COVID-19. Study details: There were largely donor-specific TCR clusters. Study-wide points: The CD4+ clones that contracted clustered mainly within CM and EM, and the CD8+ clones concentrated in EMRA. Pre-infection memory harbored some responding clones, suggesting cross-reactive memory joined.

After 5'RACE with constant-segment primers, TCR alpha and TCR beta cDNA libraries carrying sample barcodes and UMIs were obtained. TCRdb reanalysed the 5' RACE reads using MiXCR and keeps one entry per CDR3 protein. The data show about 250,000 distinct CDR3 sequences, 15% to 17% seen once. The germline V gene encodes CDR1 SGHAT and CDR2 FQNNGV. The CDR3 is 14 residues long. V dropped 0 bases and J dropped 8; count of bases not matched to a gene: 6. What was sequenced was PBMCs or a T cell subset sorted from them (not recorded which). The source is an adult woman who had mild COVID-19 (a few samples of this study predate the infection). Cell type and time point are not known. The chain joins TRBV11-2 to TRBJ1-2; TRBD1 agrees at 7 bases. This CDR3 is CASSLDRGQSGYTF. For the CDR3, the DNA is TGTGCCAGCAGCTTAGATCGGGGACAGTCCGGCTACACCTTC.